These T cell receptor beta chains were read from a single sample in a study of beta chain features in type 1 diabetes. Measured with immunoSEQ multiplex PCR; TCRdb has only the in-frame clones, and not every one. The sample lists about 710,000 clones, around 15% occurring once. The sequenced material came from naive CD4+ T cells from blood. All receptors derive from a man younger than 30 with type 1 diabetes. CDR3s include the opening cysteine and the closing phenylalanine or tryptophan. Each record gives: clone size, V gene, D gene, J gene, CDR3 DNA, CDR3 protein. The D gene is left open where the match is weak. Clone sizes are given selectively: once, few, many, or a class where the clone is expanded.

few,TRBV4-2,TRBD2,TRBJ2-2,TGTGCCAGCAGCCAATCCGGGACTAGCGGCACCGGGGAGCTGTTTTTT,CASSQSGTSGTGELFF
NA,TRBV30,TRBD1,TRBJ2-7,TGTGCCTGGGGGACAGTGTACGAGCAGTACTTC,CAWGTVYEQYF
few,TRBV14,NA,TRBJ2-7,TGTGCCAGCAGCCAAGAAACCAGAGGCGAGCAGTACTTC,CASSQETRGEQYF
few,TRBV9,TRBD2,TRBJ2-3,TGTGCCAGCAGCCCCGGAACTAGCGGGAGTCAAGATACGCAGTATTTT,CASSPGTSGSQDTQYF
NA,TRBV10-3,TRBD2,TRBJ2-1,TGTGCCATCAGTGAGACCGGACTAGCGGGGTATAATGAGCAGTTCTTC,CAISETGLAGYNEQFF
few,TRBV7-8,NA,TRBJ2-7,TGTGCCAGCAGCGGAGGGCCCTTAACTTCCTACGAGCAGTACTTC,CASSGGPLTSYEQYF
few,TRBV5-6,TRBD1,TRBJ2-5,TGTGCCAGCAGCTTGGACAGGGGGGCAGAGACCCAGTACTTC,CASSLDRGAETQYF
NA,TRBV9,NA,TRBJ2-7,TGTGCCAGCAGCGTGCTCGGTTGGGCTGGAGACGAGCAGTACTTC,CASSVLGWAGDEQYF
NA,TRBV29-1,NA,TRBJ1-1,TGCAGCGTCCGAGCTAGTTTGGTCCAGAACACTGAAGCTTTCTTT,CSVRASLVQNTEAFF
few,TRBV4-2,NA,TRBJ2-1,TGTGCCAGCAGCCAAGATTCCCTCTCCTACAATGAGCAGTTCTTC,CASSQDSLSYNEQFF
few,TRBV29-1,NA,TRBJ2-7,TGCAGCGTTGAGCGGGACGGAAGCAAGGACGAGCAGTACTTC,CSVERDGSKDEQYF
few,TRBV28,TRBD1,TRBJ1-2,TGTGCCAGCAGTTTGGGACAGCACTATGGCTACACCTTC,CASSLGQHYGYTF
NA,TRBV28,NA,TRBJ2-2,TGTGCCAGCAGCACAGGTTGGGGCGTCGGGGAGCTGTTTTTT,CASSTGWGVGELFF
few,TRBV25-1,NA,TRBJ2-1,TGTGCCAGCAGTGATCTGGGGGGCAATGAGCAGTTCTTC,CASSDLGGNEQFF
NA,TRBV6-1,TRBD1,TRBJ2-5,TGTGCCAGCAGTGAAACTGGGACAGGGGAGACCCAGTACTTC,CASSETGTGETQYF
NA,TRBV5-1,NA,TRBJ2-7,TGCGCCAGCAGCCAAAATTTGGAGGGCATGTACGAGCAGTACTTC,CASSQNLEGMYEQYF
NA,TRBV18,NA,TRBJ1-5,TGTGCCAGCTCACAAACGGGCAATCAGCCCCAGCATTTT,CASSQTGNQPQHF
few,TRBV28,NA,TRBJ1-4,TGTGCCAGCAGTCTACCAACGACGGGTGAAAAACTGTTTTTT,CASSLPTTGEKLFF
NA,TRBV18,NA,TRBJ1-1,TGTGCCAGCTCACCCCGCGACATGAACACTGAAGCTTTCTTT,CASSPRDMNTEAFF
NA,TRBV18,TRBD2,TRBJ2-7,TGTGCCAGCTCACCACCGGGACTAGCGGCTTACGAGCAGTACTTC,CASSPPGLAAYEQYF
NA,TRBV2,NA,TRBJ1-1,TGTGCCACGGGAGTAGATACTGAAGCTTTCTTT,CATGVDTEAFF
few,TRBV18,NA,TRBJ2-7,TGTGCCAGCTCACCGACAGGCGGAAGCTCCTACGAGCAGTACTTC,CASSPTGGSSYEQYF
few,TRBV6-6,TRBD2,TRBJ2-5,TGTGCCAGCAGTGGGAGGGCGGGGACGGAAGAGACCCAGTACTTC,CASSGRAGTEETQYF
NA,TRBV30,NA,TRBJ1-1,TGTGCCTGGAGTGTACTCCCGACAGCCATGAACACTGAAGCTTTCTTT,CAWSVLPTAMNTEAFF
NA,TRBV12-5,NA,TRBJ1-5,TGTGCTAGTGCCGTGGGGGGGCAGCCCCAGCATTTT,CASAVGGQPQHF
NA,TRBV25-1,NA,TRBJ2-5,TGTGCCAGCAGTGGATGGGAGACCCAGTACTTC,CASSGWETQYF
few,TRBV5-1,TRBD2,TRBJ2-7,TGCGCCAGCACCTCATCGTCGACTAGCGGGGGCTACGAGCAGTACTTC,CASTSSSTSGGYEQYF
NA,TRBV5-1,NA,TRBJ2-1,TGCGCCAGCAGCTTGTCCTGGGACTCTACCTACAATGAGCAGTTCTTC,CASSLSWDSTYNEQFF
NA,TRBV18,TRBD1,TRBJ2-7,TGTGCCAGCTCACCGGACAGGGCGCTCTACGAGCAGTACTTC,CASSPDRALYEQYF
NA,TRBV10-3,NA,TRBJ2-5,TGTGCCATCGGCAAAACCGGGAGCTTCCAAGAGACCCAGTACTTC,CAIGKTGSFQETQYF
few,TRBV5-1,TRBD2,TRBJ2-5,TGCGCCAGCAGCCAAGGACTAGCGGGGGATACCCAAGAGACCCAGTACTTC,CASSQGLAGDTQETQYF
NA,TRBV18,NA,TRBJ1-1,TGTGCCAGCTCACCGCACAGGGACTGGGACACTGAAGCTTTCTTT,CASSPHRDWDTEAFF
NA,TRBV4-1,NA,TRBJ1-1,TGCGCCAGCAGGGTTGAACTGCACACTGAAGCTTTCTTT,CASRVELHTEAFF
NA,TRBV4-3,NA,TRBJ2-1,TGCGCCAGCAGCCAGTTATCCCCTCCGGGTCACCAGTTCTTC,CASSQLSPPGHQFF
NA,TRBV27,TRBD1,TRBJ1-1,TGTGCCAGCAGTCCTGACGACAGGGACGGCGGAGCTTTCTTT,CASSPDDRDGGAFF
few,TRBV6-5,NA,TRBJ2-5,TGTGCCAGCAGTTGGTCCCGGGACCTCCGAACCCAGTACTTC,CASSWSRDLRTQYF
few,TRBV29-1,NA,TRBJ2-7,TGCAGCGTTGAAGTATCGGCGGGCCCCGGGCAGTACTTC,CSVEVSAGPGQYF
NA,TRBV28,NA,TRBJ2-5,TGTGCCACCGGGTGGCAAGAGACCCAGTACTTC,CATGWQETQYF
few,TRBV6-5,NA,TRBJ1-6,TGTGCCAGCAGACAACAGGGATATAATTCACCCCTCCACTTT,CASRQQGYNSPLHF
NA,TRBV27,NA,TRBJ2-6,TGTGCCAGCAGTTTGCGACACAACTCTGGGGCCAACGTCCTGACTTTC,CASSLRHNSGANVLTF
few,TRBV30,NA,TRBJ1-3,TGTGCCTGGAGTGGGACAGTCTCTGGAAACACCATATATTTT,CAWSGTVSGNTIYF
NA,TRBV9,NA,TRBJ2-1,TGTGCCAGCAGCGTAGGAGGACGGGGGACCAACAATGAGCAGTTCTTC,CASSVGGRGTNNEQFF
few,TRBV6-5,TRBD2,TRBJ2-7,TGTGCCAGCAGTTACGGGACTATAACGTACTTC,CASSYGTITYF
few,TRBV28,NA,TRBJ1-5,TGTGCCAGCAGGATGGGCGCGGGCAATCAGCCCCAGCATTTT,CASRMGAGNQPQHF
few,TRBV7-9,NA,TRBJ1-5,TGTGCCAGCAGCTTAATGGGAAGGGTCCAGCATTTT,CASSLMGRVQHF
NA,TRBV28,TRBD1,TRBJ1-2,TGTGCCAGCAGCTCCCCATCGGACAGGGGGGAAATCTATGGCTACACCTTC,CASSSPSDRGEIYGYTF
few,TRBV10-3,TRBD2,TRBJ2-1,TGTGCCATCAGCGAACGGGGACTAGCGGGGCTTAATGAGCAGTTCTTC,CAISERGLAGLNEQFF
NA,TRBV5-1,TRBD1,TRBJ1-2,TGCGCCAGCAGCTTGGGACAGGGGTCCGGCTATGGCTACACCTTC,CASSLGQGSGYGYTF
NA,TRBV7-9,TRBD1,TRBJ1-5,TGTGCCAGCAGCCCCGACAGGGGGCTTCAGCCCCAGCATTTT,CASSPDRGLQPQHF
few,TRBV2,NA,TRBJ2-1,TGTGCCAGCTTCAGGGAAATCAATGAGCAGTTCTTC,CASFREINEQFF
few,TRBV5-1,TRBD1,TRBJ2-3,TGCGCCAGCACCCTGGACAGGGAATCAGATACGCAGTATTTT,CASTLDRESDTQYF
NA,TRBV30,NA,TRBJ1-6,TGTGCCTTGACGACCATAGATAATTCACCCCTCCACTTT,CALTTIDNSPLHF
few,TRBV4-2,NA,TRBJ2-3,TGTGCCAGCAACCAAGACCCAACGAGCACAGATACGCAGTATTTT,CASNQDPTSTDTQYF
few,TRBV5-6,TRBD1,TRBJ2-5,TGTGCCAGCAGCCAGGAGTGGACAGGGGGCGCGTGGGAGACCCAGTACTTC,CASSQEWTGGAWETQYF
few,TRBV30,NA,TRBJ2-1,TGTGCCTGGAGTGTCACGTTGGGGAACAATGAGCAGTTCTTC,CAWSVTLGNNEQFF
NA,TRBV11-2,TRBD1,TRBJ2-3,TGTGCCAGCAGCTTAGCCTCACAGGGGGGCACAGATACGCAGTATTTT,CASSLASQGGTDTQYF
NA,TRBV5-1,TRBD1,TRBJ2-5,TGCGCCAGCAGCAGGGGACAGCAAGAGACCCAGTACTTC,CASSRGQQETQYF
NA,TRBV30,NA,TRBJ1-2,TGTGCCTGGAGTGTACGAACCTACTACCTAGGGTATGGCTACACCTTC,CAWSVRTYYLGYGYTF